This passage covers 20 T cell receptor beta chains from one sample sequenced in a study of shared clonotypes between healthy human individuals. Produced via immunoSEQ multiplex PCR; TCRdb's table is partial and in-frame only. The top ten clones hold approximately 1.1% of a sample with over a million clones, approximately 97% of them seen once. The sample comprised naive CD4+ T cells sorted from blood. Subset meaning: CD45RA+ positively selected. These receptors all stem from a man aged 25-40 years in good health.

This chain links TRBV30 with TRBJ1-2; the D gene is possibly TRBD1 (6 bases). This CDR3 has 12 amino acids. Per the germline V gene, CDR1 is GTSNPN and CDR2 is SVGIG (reference sequence). V was pared by 3 bases and J by 4 bases, with 9 bases between. CDR3 sequence: CAWSLDSYGYTF. CDR3 bases: TGTGCCTGGAGCTTGGACAGCTATGGCTACACCTTC.

The CDR3 sequence is CATSRALSDNYGYTF. As DNA, the CDR3 is TGTGCCACCAGCAGAGCCCTCTCAGATAACTATGGCTACACCTTC. The V gene is TRBV15, the J gene TRBJ1-2; D gene ambiguous. The CDR3 is made up of 15 amino acids. The germline V gene has CDR1 LNHNV and CDR2 YYDKDF (reference sequence). Trimming stripped 1 base from V and 1 base from J, with 10 bases between.

This CDR3 reads CASRWFSTEATPYYEQYF. The CDR3 bases are TGTGCCAGCAGGTGGTTTTCGACGGAGGCCACCCCCTACTACGAGCAGTACTTC. The chain employs TRBV7-8 and TRBJ2-7; D may be TRBD2 (5 bases). V lost 6 bases and J lost 3, with 27 bases in between. The V gene's germline CDR1 is SGHVS and CDR2 FQNEAQ. CDR3 length: 18 amino acids.

CDR3 DNA: TGTGCCAGCAGCCCCGGGGGGCAGGGGGCGCGAGGCTACACCTTC. The encoded protein is CASSPGGQGARGYTF. J is TRBJ1-2 and V is TRBV7-2; 8 bases are shared with TRBD1. With 5 bases clipped from V and 8 bases from J, the junction kept 13 bases outside the gene matches. This CDR3 comprises 15 residues. Germline-derived CDR1 and CDR2 are SGHTA and FQGNSA.

V gene TRBV30 combines with J gene TRBJ2-7, with no clear D. Trimming removed 3 bases at V and 7 bases at J, with 10 bases between. The germline V gene encodes CDR1 GTSNPN and CDR2 SVGIG (reference sequence). This CDR3 spans 11 amino acids. In DNA, the CDR3 is TGTGCCTGGAGCGCCAACCGGGAGCAGTACTTC. It is translated as CAWSANREQYF.

CDR3 in amino acids: CASSRDYFTGELFF. The CDR3 DNA reads as TGTGCCAGCAGTCGGGACTACTTCACCGGGGAGCTGTTTTTT. The chain uses TRBV5-4 and TRBJ2-2, with 7 bases matching TRBD2. CDR3 length equals 14 residues. The V gene end was trimmed by 5 bases and the J gene end by 4 bases; junction bases not matched to a gene: 5. In germline, CDR1 is SGHNT, CDR2 YYREEE (reference sequence).

The CDR3: CSATWRGGQFF. In nucleotides, the CDR3 is TGCAGTGCTACGTGGAGGGGGGGGCAGTTCTTC. V is TRBV20-1 and J is TRBJ2-1, with a weak D call TRBD2 (7 bases). This CDR3 spans 11 amino acids. V was pared by 4 bases and J by 12 bases, with 13 bases between. The germline CDR1 and CDR2 sequences are DFQATT and SNEGSKA (reference sequence).

The chain recombines TRBV27 with TRBJ1-5; D unresolved. The CDR3 spans 15 residues. V lost 5 bases, J lost 4 bases, and 15 bases lay in between. In germline, CDR1 is MNHEY, CDR2 SMNVEV (reference sequence). The CDR3: CASSGKGRRNQPQHF. Here the CDR3 DNA reads TGTGCCAGCAGTGGAAAAGGACGGAGAAATCAGCCCCAGCATTTT.

This clone appeared once. The rearrangement uses TRBV27 and TRBJ2-7, with a weak D call TRBD2 (5 bases). Germline CDR1 reads MNHEY; CDR2 reads SMNVEV (reference sequence). The CDR3 contains 12 residues. Trimming left V 8 bases short and J 1 base short, with 9 bases between. In nucleotides, the CDR3 is TGTGCCAGCGGTAGCGTGTCCTACGAGCAGTACTTC. The encoded protein is CASGSVSYEQYF.

CDR3 residues: CASSLLAYGYTF. The CDR3 coding sequence is TGTGCCAGCAGCTTATTGGCCTATGGCTACACCTTC. This chain connects TRBV7-2 to TRBJ1-2; D is unclear. Germline V CDR1 and CDR2: SGHTA, FQGNSA. This CDR3 spans 12 amino acids. Trimming removed 2 bases from V and 4 bases from J, with 5 bases in between. The full variable domain, completed using reference TRBV7-2 and TRBJ1-2, is GAGVSQSPSNKVTEKGKDVELRCDPISGHTALYWYRQSLGQGLEFLIYFQGNSAPDKSGLPSDRFSAERTGGSVSTLTIQRTQQEDSAVYLCASSLLAYGYTFGSGTRLTVV.

V is TRBV7-6 and J is TRBJ2-7, with 8 bases that match TRBD1. This CDR3 contains 14 residues. Germline V gene sequence: CDR1 SGHVS, CDR2 FNYEAQ. Unmatched junction bases numbered 9, after V lost 5 bases and J lost 6 bases. The CDR3 DNA sequence: TGTGCCAGCAGCCTCGATACAGGGGGGTCCGAGCAGTACTTC. Translated: CASSLDTGGSEQYF.

This chain uses TRBV5-6 with TRBJ2-7; D unresolved. V shed 4 bases and J shed 2 bases, with 19 bases lying between them. The CDR3 is made up of 16 amino acids. Germline CDR1 reads SGHDT; CDR2 reads YYEEEE. The CDR3 loop reads CASSPGPSIAAYEQYF. The CDR3 nucleotides are TGTGCCAGCAGCCCCGGGCCCTCCATTGCAGCCTACGAGCAGTACTTC.

This clone was seen a single time. The chain couples TRBV2 to TRBJ1-1, with D hard to call. Germline loops: CDR1 SNHLY, CDR2 FYNNEI. The V end was cut by 4 bases, the J end by 0 bases, with 9 bases between. This CDR3 contains 14 residues. DNA of the CDR3: TGTGCCAGCAGTGCGTCGGGGATGAACACTGAAGCTTTCTTT. The encoded protein is CASSASGMNTEAFF.

CDR3 in amino acids: CASSLTGSTFQETQYF. In DNA form, the CDR3 reads TGCGCCAGCAGCTTAACAGGGTCCACCTTCCAAGAGACCCAGTACTTC. The J gene is TRBJ2-5, the V gene TRBV5-1; TRBD1 might be the D (6 bases). The CDR3 spans 16 residues. Germline lookup yields CDR1 SGHRS and CDR2 YFSETQ. V lost 2 bases to trimming and J lost 1 base, with 15 bases between them. Full variable domain (remainder filled in from reference TRBV5-1 and TRBJ2-5): KAGVTQTPRYLIKTRGQQVTLSCSPISGHRSVSWYQQTPGQGLQFLFEYFSETQRNKGNFPGRFSGRQFSNSRSEMNVSTLELGDSALYLCASSLTGSTFQETQYFGPGTRLLVL.

V usage is TRBV5-1 and J usage is TRBJ2-7; D not certain. V gave up 0 bases and J gave up 2 bases, with 12 bases separating them. CDR1 and CDR2 from the germline V gene are SGHRS and YFSETQ. This CDR3 comprises 15 residues. DNA for the CDR3: TGCGCCAGCAGCTTGGTCAGCGACCCGACCTACGAGCAGTACTTC. Its protein product is CASSLVSDPTYEQYF.

On this clone itself: An end of the junction differs from the germline gene, which may be a read error. The chain links TRBV7-7 to TRBJ2-2; 12 nucleotides agree with TRBD2. The germline V gene has CDR1 SSHAT and CDR2 FNYEAQ (reference sequence). The CDR3 is made up of 16 amino acids. The CDR3 region has the DNA TGTGCCAGCAGCCTAGCGGGAGGGCCTTACATCGGGGAGCTGTTTTTT. This encodes CASSLAGGPYIGELFF.

The chain has TRBV9 and TRBJ2-1; maybe TRBD1 (6 bases). The CDR3 runs to 18 residues. V shed 0 bases and J shed 4 bases, with 20 bases lying between them. The germline gives CDR1 SGDLS, CDR2 YYNGEE. This chain's CDR3 is CASSVGNHRQGRYNEQFF. Here the CDR3 DNA reads TGTGCCAGCAGCGTAGGGAACCACCGGCAGGGGCGTTACAATGAGCAGTTCTTC.

The rearrangement links TRBV14 to TRBJ2-1; 15 bases are a match to TRBD2. The trim removed 4 bases at V and 7 bases at J, leaving 8 bases unmatched. Germline loops: CDR1 SGHDN, CDR2 FVKESK. This CDR3 is 17 amino acids long. Here the CDR3 DNA reads TGTGCCAGCAGCCTGTGGACTAGCGGGAGGGCCACGAATGAGCAGTTCTTC. This codes for CASSLWTSGRATNEQFF.

The rearrangement uses TRBV10-1 and TRBJ2-7; D assignment may be TRBD1 or TRBD2 (6 bases each). Germline values: CDR1 WNHNN, CDR2 SYGVQD (reference sequence). V was shortened by 3 bases and J by 4 bases, with 16 bases between the two germline ends. This CDR3 contains 15 residues. CDR3 region: CASSDEGVGGYEQYF. In DNA, the CDR3 is TGCGCCAGCAGTGACGAGGGGGTAGGAGGGTACGAGCAGTACTTC.

V gene TRBV7-8 combines with J gene TRBJ2-7; D is ambiguous. CDR1 SGHVS and CDR2 FQNEAQ come from the germline V gene. V was clipped by 3 bases and J by 2 bases, with 11 bases between them. This CDR3 is 14 amino acids long. CDR3 bases: TGTGCCAGCAGCTTTAGTACAGCCGCCTACGAGCAGTACTTC. Protein: CASSFSTAAYEQYF.